The clone carrying this T cell receptor (beta chain) is medium-sized by share. The CDR3 loop spans 14 amino acids. Germline V lookup: CDR1 MNHNY, CDR2 SVGAGI (reference sequence). V was trimmed by 0 bases and J by 2 bases, leaving 7 bases between them. The data belong to a study of tumor-infiltrating lymphocytes in oesophageal squamous cell carcinoma. TCRdb reanalysed the PCR reads using MiXCR and keeps one entry per CDR3 protein. The sample holds over 15,000 distinct CDR3 sequences, 40% seen once. This sequence joins TRBV6-6 and TRBJ1-2, with D unresolved. The sequence was collected from a male donor with esophageal squamous cell carcinoma. The sample comprised blood. CDR3 coding DNA: TGTGCCAGCAGTTACTCAGGCAAAAACTATGGCTACACCTTC. The encoded protein is CASSYSGKNYGYTF.